This T cell receptor beta chain was found in a study of metastatic and nonmetastatic thyroid tumors. As for the study in general: Malignant thyroid and benign thyroid patients provided blood and tumor or nodule tissue whose repertoires were compared.

This clone appeared many times. Its antigen is as yet unknown. Thyroid surgery took place with no prior treatment in any patient. Authors' data handling: Researchers built a distant-metastasis classifier for papillary thyroid cancer that drew on CDR3 differences across clinicopathological groups. TCRdb re-called the PCR reads through MiXCR. The V and J calls and clone size come from TCRdb's table, not from the authors' own analysis. The data contain 75,000 to 95,000 clones, roughly 13% of them singletons. Study findings and constraints: A significant increase in TCR beta diversity was reportedly seen in malignant thyroid tumors relative to benign nodules, in blood and tumor.

The source material was blood. This clonotype was obtained from a female donor with papillary thyroid cancer or a benign thyroid nodule (not recorded which). Some clones in this sample may be carry-over from other donors' samples.

CDR3 bases: TGTGCCAGCAGGCAAGGGACAGGGGCGGCTAGTGGTACCGGGGAGCTGTTTTTT. Translation gives CASRQGTGAASGTGELFF. The rearrangement joins TRBV6-2 or TRBV6-3 to TRBJ2-2; 10 nucleotides align to TRBD1. Germline trimming cut 6 bases from V and 5 bases from J; bases unmatched to any gene: 15. The germline V gene encodes CDR1 MNHEY and CDR2 SVGEGT. The CDR3 totals 18 residues.